A selection of T cell receptor beta chains follows, all from one sample in a study of cytomegalovirus exposure and HLA in healthy donors. Assay used: immunoSEQ multiplex PCR; TCRdb lists only in-frame clones, some missing. The sample has about 240,000 clones; around 80% are singletons. The specimen was PBMCs. These TCRs come from a boy aged 5-17 years in good health and CMV-seronegative. Each CDR3 is given with its conserved first and last residue. A D gene is named only where the DNA matches it firmly. For some rows the clone size is stated as once, few or many, or as a class when expanded; others skip it.

d_call,j_call,v_call,clone_size,cdr3_aa,cdr3_nt
NA,TRBJ1-2,TRBV9,NA,CASSALHGYTF,TGTGCCAGCAGCGCCCTTCATGGCTACACCTTC
TRBD2,TRBJ2-7,TRBV7-6,NA,CASSEMRGGPGEQYF,TGTGCCAGCAGCGAAATGCGGGGGGGGCCGGGGGAGCAGTACTTC
TRBD2,TRBJ2-3,TRBV27,NA,CASSLIGTSGSTDTQYF,TGTGCCAGCAGTTTAATCGGGACTAGCGGGAGCACAGATACGCAGTATTTT
TRBD2,TRBJ2-1,TRBV27,few,CASSITWPSGPHEQFF,TGTGCCAGCAGCATAACCTGGCCTAGCGGACCCCATGAGCAGTTCTTC
NA,TRBJ2-5,TRBV5-6,NA,CASSLGMSQETQYF,TGTGCCAGCAGCCTCGGGATGTCCCAAGAGACCCAGTACTTC
NA,TRBJ2-7,TRBV27,once,CASSLWSQSISYEQYF,TGTGCCAGCAGTTTATGGAGTCAGAGTATTTCCTACGAGCAGTACTTC
TRBD1,TRBJ1-1,TRBV5-6,NA,CASSLAAGQGNTEAFF,TGTGCCAGCAGCTTGGCAGCGGGACAGGGTAATACTGAAGCTTTCTTT
TRBD2,TRBJ2-2,TRBV2,NA,CASSEKREVGELFF,TGTGCCAGCAGTGAGAAGCGGGAGGTTGGGGAGCTGTTTTTT
NA,TRBJ1-1,TRBV11-3,NA,CASSLEGGRTEAFF,TGTGCCAGCAGCTTAGAGGGGGGGAGGACTGAAGCTTTCTTT
TRBD1,TRBJ2-1,TRBV5-6,NA,CASSPKTGTGRSNEQFF,TGTGCCAGCAGCCCGAAGACTGGGACAGGGAGGAGCAATGAGCAGTTCTTC
TRBD1,TRBJ2-7,TRBV5-6,NA,CASSLVGQASYEQYF,TGTGCCAGCAGCTTGGTAGGACAGGCCAGCTACGAGCAGTACTTC
NA,TRBJ1-3,TRBV7-9,few,CASSFFRGTGNTIYF,TGTGCCAGCAGCTTCTTTAGGGGAACTGGAAACACCATATATTTT
NA,TRBJ1-1,TRBV10-1,few,CASSESTLREAFF,TGCGCCAGCAGTGAGTCGACTCTTCGTGAAGCTTTCTTT
TRBD1,TRBJ1-1,TRBV6-5,NA,CASSYGGQHTEAFF,TGTGCCAGCAGTTACGGGGGACAGCACACTGAAGCTTTCTTT
NA,TRBJ2-7,TRBV27,few,CASSLTGSYEQYF,TGTGCCAGCAGTTTAACGGGATCCTACGAGCAGTACTTC
NA,TRBJ1-1,TRBV19,NA,CASSIDRENTEAFF,TGTGCCAGTAGTATAGATCGGGAGAACACTGAAGCTTTCTTT
NA,TRBJ1-5,TRBV19,NA,CASSIDRLQPLNQPQHF,TGTGCCAGTAGTATAGATCGGCTACAGCCGCTCAATCAGCCCCAGCATTTT
TRBD2,TRBJ2-5,TRBV7-2,NA,CASSWTSGYKETQYF,TGTGCCAGCAGCTGGACTAGCGGATATAAAGAGACCCAGTACTTC
NA,TRBJ2-3,TRBV4-1,NA,CASSQDGGGLEADTQYF,TGCGCCAGCAGCCAAGATGGGGGGGGGCTAGAAGCAGATACGCAGTATTTT
TRBD1,TRBJ1-2,TRBV30,once,CAWTGGRYGYTF,TGTGCCTGGACAGGGGGCCGTTATGGCTACACCTTC
NA,TRBJ1-2,TRBV5-1,NA,CASSLSGESGYTF,TGCGCCAGCAGCTTGTCTGGGGAGAGCGGCTACACCTTC
NA,TRBJ1-2,TRBV27,once,CASSLSPLRVYGYTF,TGTGCCAGCAGTTTAAGCCCCCTGCGCGTCTATGGCTACACCTTC
NA,TRBJ2-1,TRBV2,NA,CASSESGYNEQFF,TGTGCCAGCAGTGAGTCAGGCTACAATGAGCAGTTCTTC
NA,TRBJ1-2,TRBV7-2,NA,CASSLARLANYGYTF,TGTGCCAGCAGCTTAGCGCGCTTAGCTAACTATGGCTACACCTTC
TRBD1,TRBJ1-4,TRBV10-2,NA,CASSAGTVEVKLFF,TGCGCCAGCAGTGCCGGGACAGTAGAAGTAAAACTGTTTTTT
NA,TRBJ2-7,TRBV4-2,NA,CASSQDQGREQYF,TGTGCCAGCAGCCAAGATCAGGGGCGCGAGCAGTACTTC
TRBD1,TRBJ1-5,TRBV6-5,NA,CASSPRDSLYQPQHF,TGTGCCAGCAGTCCGAGGGACAGCCTTTATCAGCCCCAGCATTTT
NA,TRBJ1-5,TRBV5-1,few,CASSWDSGKGQPQHF,TGCGCCAGCAGCTGGGATTCAGGGAAAGGACAGCCCCAGCATTTT
TRBD2,TRBJ2-1,TRBV2,NA,CASGGRELINEQFF,TGTGCCAGCGGGGGGAGGGAACTTATCAATGAGCAGTTCTTC
TRBD2,TRBJ2-4,TRBV6-1,NA,CASSDISGRVGNIQYF,TGTGCCAGCAGTGATATTAGCGGGAGAGTCGGAAACATTCAGTACTTC
TRBD2,TRBJ2-2,TRBV4-1,NA,CASSQDPSGPGELFF,TGCGCCAGCAGCCAAGATCCTAGCGGGCCCGGGGAGCTGTTTTTT
TRBD2,TRBJ2-5,TRBV5-1,NA,CASSPLAGGIPETQYF,TGCGCCAGCAGCCCTTTAGCGGGAGGAATTCCAGAGACCCAGTACTTC
TRBD1,TRBJ2-7,TRBV30,NA,CAWSAPGTDYEQYF,TGTGCCTGGAGTGCCCCCGGGACAGACTACGAGCAGTACTTC
TRBD2,TRBJ2-5,TRBV11-2,NA,CASSLEASGAYQYF,TGTGCCAGCAGCTTAGAGGCTAGCGGGGCCTACCAGTACTTC
TRBD2,TRBJ2-2,TRBV9,NA,CASSALRGTSGGPYTGELFF,TGTGCCAGCAGCGCCCTTCGGGGGACTAGCGGGGGGCCTTACACCGGGGAGCTGTTTTTT
NA,TRBJ2-7,TRBV11-2,NA,CASSLGAGSYEQYF,TGTGCCAGCAGCTTAGGGGCTGGGTCCTACGAGCAGTACTTC
TRBD1,TRBJ2-2,TRBV19,NA,CASSIADRVGELFF,TGTGCCAGTAGTATCGCGGACAGGGTGGGGGAGCTGTTTTTT
NA,TRBJ2-7,TRBV27,NA,CASSLSDTDSLQYF,TGTGCCAGCAGTTTATCGGACACCGACAGTTTGCAGTACTTC
TRBD2,TRBJ2-1,TRBV7-7,NA,CASSSGTSGNHNEQFF,TGTGCCAGCAGCTCGGGGACTAGCGGGAACCACAATGAGCAGTTCTTC
NA,TRBJ1-5,TRBV7-9,NA,CSSSLQGQPQHF,TGTTCCAGCAGCTTACAGGGTCAGCCCCAGCATTTT
NA,TRBJ2-7,TRBV4-1,NA,CASSHLDSSEQYF,TGCGCCAGCAGCCATCTAGACAGCTCCGAGCAGTACTTC
TRBD2,TRBJ2-7,TRBV6-5,once,CASSTSGKSYEQYF,TGTGCCAGCAGTACTAGCGGGAAGTCCTACGAGCAGTACTTC
NA,TRBJ1-5,TRBV5-6,NA,CASSLGYGPQHF,TGTGCCAGCAGCTTGGGCTATGGGCCCCAGCATTTT
NA,TRBJ1-1,TRBV19,NA,CASSVYTGPLTEAFF,TGTGCCAGTAGTGTGTATACAGGGCCGCTCACTGAAGCTTTCTTT
NA,TRBJ2-2,TRBV2,NA,CASSLTGELFF,TGTGCCAGCAGCCTGACCGGGGAGCTGTTTTTT
NA,TRBJ1-1,TRBV11-3,NA,CASSFAGREEAFF,TGTGCCAGCAGCTTTGCGGGGAGGGAGGAAGCTTTCTTT
NA,TRBJ2-3,TRBV18,NA,CASSPSRTDTQYF,TGTGCCAGCTCACCATCGAGGACAGATACGCAGTATTTT
NA,TRBJ1-1,TRBV5-1,NA,CASSLGATSELAAFF,TGCGCCAGCAGCTTGGGTGCGACATCGGAACTCGCGGCTTTCTTT
NA,TRBJ1-1,TRBV10-1,NA,CASTENVGDTEAFF,TGCGCCAGCACCGAGAATGTAGGGGACACTGAAGCTTTCTTT
TRBD1,TRBJ2-2,TRBV2,NA,CASSRQGAENTGELFF,TGTGCCAGCAGTCGTCAGGGGGCCGAGAACACCGGGGAGCTGTTTTTT
NA,TRBJ2-5,TRBV7-2,NA,CASSLATTRQETQYF,TGTGCCAGCAGCTTAGCGACTACACGACAAGAGACCCAGTACTTC